Listed below are T cell receptor beta chains from one sample, sequenced in a study of T cells in Graves' hyperthyroidism and ophthalmopathy. Using its own MiXCR run on the multiplex PCR reads, TCRdb lists one record per CDR3 protein. The repertoire holds about 380,000 distinct CDR3 sequences, with approximately 14% as singletons. Sequenced sample: blood. The source of these receptors is a woman aged 55-69 years with Graves' hyperthyroidism. Each CDR3 is given with its conserved first and last residue. The order of the fields is CDR3 DNA, CDR3 protein, D gene, clone size, J gene, V gene. A D gene is named only where the DNA matches it firmly. Clone size is stated in some rows and not others, as once, few, many or a class when expanded.

TGTGCCAGCAGTCTGACGTTCTATGGCTACACCTTC | CASSLTFYGYTF | . | . | TRBJ1-2 | TRBV12-3/TRBV12-4
TGTGCCACTCTTCCGGGCCACGAGGATACGCAGTATTTT | CATLPGHEDTQYF | . | many | TRBJ2-3 | TRBV10-3
TGTGCCAGCAGCTTTATCAGCTCCACCTACGAGCAGTACTTC | CASSFISSTYEQYF | . | . | TRBJ2-7 | TRBV7-9
TGTGCCAGCAGCTTCCGGAATCGTGGCTACACCTTC | CASSFRNRGYTF | . | many | TRBJ1-2 | TRBV7-2
TGTGCCAGTAGTATCCAGGGACAGCCCTATGGCTACACCTTC | CASSIQGQPYGYTF | TRBD1 | few | TRBJ1-2 | TRBV19
TGTGCCAGCAGCCAACCGGGGGGCTACGAGCAGTACTTC | CASSQPGGYEQYF | TRBD2 | many | TRBJ2-7 | TRBV3-1
TGTGCCAGCAGTGCCGAGGGCCGCGTCTCCTACAATGAGCAGTTCTTC | CASSAEGRVSYNEQFF | . | few | TRBJ2-1 | TRBV6-1
TGTGCCAGCAGCCCCGGACAGGGGGGGTACCAAGAGACCCAGTACTTC | CASSPGQGGYQETQYF | TRBD1 | . | TRBJ2-5 | TRBV11-2
TGCGCCAGCAGCTTGTTTTCCTCGGCTCCCGGGACCGGGGAGCTGTTTTTT | CASSLFSSAPGTGELFF | . | . | TRBJ2-2 | TRBV5-1
TGCAGCGCAAGAGGGTCAGGGCGTTTTACCGGGGAGCTGTTTTTT | CSARGSGRFTGELFF | . | few | TRBJ2-2 | TRBV29-1
TGTGCCAGCATTGGAGATAGGGGAACCTACAATGAGCAGTTCTTC | CASIGDRGTYNEQFF | . | many | TRBJ2-1 | TRBV28
TGTGCCAGCAGTACGGGACTAGCGGGAGCTCTCGGGGAGACCCAGTACTTC | CASSTGLAGALGETQYF | TRBD2 | many | TRBJ2-5 | TRBV27
TGCGCCAGCAATCCCGGGACAGCCTACAATGAGCAGTTCTTC | CASNPGTAYNEQFF | TRBD1 | few | TRBJ2-1 | TRBV4-1
TGTGCCAGCACCCCAACCCGGGGCGGGGGCTACTATGGCTACACCTTC | CASTPTRGGGYYGYTF | . | many | TRBJ1-2 | TRBV27
TGCAGTGCCGGAACTAGCGGGAGTTACGAGCAGTACTTC | CSAGTSGSYEQYF | TRBD2 | . | TRBJ2-7 | TRBV20-1
TGTGCCAGCAGTTTATCGGGGGGCCAGAACAATGAGCAGTTCTTC | CASSLSGGQNNEQFF | . | many | TRBJ2-1 | TRBV12-3/TRBV12-4
TGTGCCACCAGCGCGAACAGGGGGCTAAACTATGGCTACACCTTC | CATSANRGLNYGYTF | TRBD1 | many | TRBJ1-2 | TRBV15
TGTGCCAGTAGGTTTCCTAACAAAAACATTCAGTACTTC | CASRFPNKNIQYF | . | . | TRBJ2-4 | TRBV19
TGCAGTGCTAGACAAGGCCAGGGCTACACCGGGGAGCTGTTTTTT | CSARQGQGYTGELFF | . | many | TRBJ2-2 | TRBV20-1
TGTGCCAGCAGTAGAAGCAGGGGGTTTGGCTACACCTTC | CASSRSRGFGYTF | TRBD1 | many | TRBJ1-2 | TRBV27
TGTGCCAGCCTCGGGAGTAGTACAGATACGCAGTATTTT | CASLGSSTDTQYF | . | once | TRBJ2-3 | TRBV12-3/TRBV12-4
TGTGCCAGCAGTCGAACCCTAGCTGCACTAGCCAAAAACATTCAGTACTTC | CASSRTLAALAKNIQYF | . | . | TRBJ2-4 | TRBV6-1
TGCGCCAGCAGTGACGGGACTAGCGGGAGATCGAACATTCAGTACTTC | CASSDGTSGRSNIQYF | TRBD2 | many | TRBJ2-4 | TRBV10-1
TGTGCCAGCAGCTTAGAAGCTAACTATGGCTACACCTTC | CASSLEANYGYTF | . | many | TRBJ1-2 | TRBV7-9
TGCGCCAGCAGCCTAACACCGGGTCCCACCTACGAGCAGTACTTC | CASSLTPGPTYEQYF | . | . | TRBJ2-7 | TRBV5-1
TGCGCCAGCAGCGCCGGACAGGCCGTCTATGGCTACACCTTC | CASSAGQAVYGYTF | TRBD1 | few | TRBJ1-2 | TRBV5-1
TGTGCCAGCAGCTTGGCCGTGACAGGAAGGACTTTCTTT | CASSLAVTGRTFF | . | many | TRBJ1-1 | TRBV5-6
TGCAGCGGATGGGGGGGGGGCTACAATGAGCAGTTCTTC | CSGWGGGYNEQFF | TRBD2 | many | TRBJ2-1 | TRBV29-1
TGTGCCAGCAGCCCCAGATACAGCTCCTACGAGCAGTGCTTC | CASSPRYSSYEQCF | . | . | TRBJ2-7 | TRBV3-1
TGTGCCAGCAGCCCCACCCGACCCCCGGAGGGCTCAACTAATGAAAAACTGTTTTTT | CASSPTRPPEGSTNEKLFF | . | few | TRBJ1-4 | TRBV7-8
TGTGCCAGCAGTGAAGGGACAGGGGGTTTAGACGAGCAGTACTTC | CASSEGTGGLDEQYF | TRBD1 | many | TRBJ2-7 | TRBV6-1
TGCAGCGTTGATAGGCAGGGCGAAAAGACCCAGTACTTC | CSVDRQGEKTQYF | . | many | TRBJ2-5 | TRBV29-1
TGTGCCAGCAGACTCGTATCCACAGATACGCAGTATTTT | CASRLVSTDTQYF | . | many | TRBJ2-3 | TRBV12-3/TRBV12-4
TGTGCCAGCAGTTACTCGGGACTAGCAAACTCCTACGAGCAGTACTTC | CASSYSGLANSYEQYF | TRBD2 | many | TRBJ2-7 | TRBV6-5
TGTGCCAGCAGTTTCGGGACAGGGCTAGTAGAGCAGTTCTTC | CASSFGTGLVEQFF | TRBD1 | many | TRBJ2-1 | TRBV28
TGTGCCAGCAGCCCGAGGGGGAGTATCCAAGAGACCCAGTACTTC | CASSPRGSIQETQYF | . | many | TRBJ2-5 | TRBV6-1
TGTGCCAGCAGCTCCGGGCGGGACAGAATTAATGAAAAACTGTTTTTT | CASSSGRDRINEKLFF | TRBD1 | . | TRBJ1-4 | TRBV11-2
TGTGCCAGCAGCCTATTCAACCTAGCGGGAGTATACGAGCAGTACTTC | CASSLFNLAGVYEQYF | TRBD2 | . | TRBJ2-7 | TRBV27
TGCGCCAGCAGCCCCGGACAGGGGTCCGGGGAGCTGTTTTTT | CASSPGQGSGELFF | TRBD1 | . | TRBJ2-2 | TRBV5-1
TGTGCCAGCAGCCCAGCTAGCGGGGGGACCTACGAGCAGTACTTC | CASSPASGGTYEQYF | TRBD2 | many | TRBJ2-7 | TRBV7-2
TGTGCCAGCATTTACAGGACCGAGGAGGCTGGAAACACCATATATTTT | CASIYRTEEAGNTIYF | . | many | TRBJ1-3 | TRBV12-3/TRBV12-4
TGTGCCAGCAGCCGTCGGGGCGGGGGAGAGCAGTTCTTC | CASSRRGGGEQFF | TRBD2 | many | TRBJ2-1 | TRBV5-4
TGCGCCAGCAGCTTGAGGGCAAGGAGAGATTCACCCCTCCACTTT | CASSLRARRDSPLHF | . | many | TRBJ1-6 | TRBV5-1
TGTGCCAGCACTCCCCCAGGCGCGCCCTACGAGCAGTACTTC | CASTPPGAPYEQYF | . | few | TRBJ2-7 | TRBV3-1
TGTGCCAGCAGCTTAGACCGACACCTCCAAGAGACCCAGTACTTC | CASSLDRHLQETQYF | . | many | TRBJ2-5 | TRBV7-8
TGTGCTAGTGGTTCAGGGGTGGGCTATGGCTACACCTTC | CASGSGVGYGYTF | . | many | TRBJ1-2 | TRBV12-5
TGTGCCAGCAGCTTAGCGGCGTGGGAGACCCAGTACTTC | CASSLAAWETQYF | . | . | TRBJ2-5 | TRBV7-8
TGTGCCAGCAGCTATAGTCCCCATGAGCAGTTCTTC | CASSYSPHEQFF | . | many | TRBJ2-1 | TRBV7-9
TGTGCCAGCAGGGGAGCGGGAGAGGGCACAGATACGCAGTATTTT | CASRGAGEGTDTQYF | TRBD2 | many | TRBJ2-3 | TRBV28
TGTGCCAGCACTGGACAGGAAAGTAGCGAGCAGTACTTC | CASTGQESSEQYF | TRBD1 | . | TRBJ2-7 | TRBV25-1
TGTGCCAGCAGTTTCCAGGGAGGCTCTGGAAACACCATATATTTT | CASSFQGGSGNTIYF | . | many | TRBJ1-3 | TRBV12-3/TRBV12-4
TGTGCCAGCAGCCGCGACAGGTATAATGTTGGCACTGAAGCTTTCTTT | CASSRDRYNVGTEAFF | . | many | TRBJ1-1 | TRBV16
TGTGCCAGCAGCTTAAGGGCGTTCATGCCTGAAGCTTTCTTT | CASSLRAFMPEAFF | . | few | TRBJ1-1 | TRBV5-5
TGTGCCACCAGTGCCTCGCGGCTAGCGGACACAGATACGCAGTATTTT | CATSASRLADTDTQYF | TRBD2 | many | TRBJ2-3 | TRBV24-1
TGTGCCAGCTCACCTACAGCGCCTGGAAACACCATATATTTT | CASSPTAPGNTIYF | . | . | TRBJ1-3 | TRBV18
TGCGCCAGCAGCCGTGGGACAGCAATACAAGAGACCCAGTACTTC | CASSRGTAIQETQYF | TRBD1 | few | TRBJ2-5 | TRBV5-1
TGTGCCAGCAGTTTAGGGCTAGGCCCCCAAGAGACCCAGTACTTC | CASSLGLGPQETQYF | . | . | TRBJ2-5 | TRBV12-3/TRBV12-4
TGTGCCAGCAGCCTAACACCAGGGTCTGGCACTGAAGCTTTCTTT | CASSLTPGSGTEAFF | . | many | TRBJ1-1 | TRBV7-3
TGTGCCTGGCGACAGGAAAGTCTAGAAGCTTTCTTT | CAWRQESLEAFF | . | many | TRBJ1-1 | TRBV30
TGCAGTGCTAGTTATCAAGGGGGTTCGGGCAATCAGCCCCAGCATTTT | CSASYQGGSGNQPQHF | . | . | TRBJ1-5 | TRBV20-1